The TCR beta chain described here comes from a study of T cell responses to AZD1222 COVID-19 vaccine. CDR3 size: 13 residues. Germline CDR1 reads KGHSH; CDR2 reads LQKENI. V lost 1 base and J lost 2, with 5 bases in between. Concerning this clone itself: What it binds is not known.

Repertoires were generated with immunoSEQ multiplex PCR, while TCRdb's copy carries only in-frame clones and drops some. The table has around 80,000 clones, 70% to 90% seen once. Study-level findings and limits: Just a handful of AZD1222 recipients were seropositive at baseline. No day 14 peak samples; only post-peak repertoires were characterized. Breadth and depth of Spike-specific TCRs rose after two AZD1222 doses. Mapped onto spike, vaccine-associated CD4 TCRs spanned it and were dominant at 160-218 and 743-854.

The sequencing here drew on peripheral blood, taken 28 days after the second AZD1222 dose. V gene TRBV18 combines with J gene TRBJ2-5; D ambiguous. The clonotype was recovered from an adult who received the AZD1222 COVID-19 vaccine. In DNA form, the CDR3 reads TGTGCCAGCTCACCACGGCAGCAAGAGACCCAGTACTTC. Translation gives CASSPRQQETQYF.